This TCR beta chain was identified during a study of OX40 agonist ivuxolimab in advanced cancers. Study background: Treatment of patients was with ivuxolimab, an agonistic anti-OX40 (CD134) antibody.

Sequencing used immunoSEQ multiplex PCR; TCRdb keeps in-frame clones, though not all of them. The table includes about 64,000 clones, nearly 90% detected once. V was pared by 0 bases and J by 6 bases, with 6 bases of the junction left unmatched. From germline, CDR1 is GTSNPN and CDR2 SVGIG (reference sequence). CDR3 length: 15 amino acids. Sequencing used CD4+ or CD8+ T cells sorted from blood, obtained in a trial of the OX40 agonist ivuxolimab. The V and J genes are TRBV30 and TRBJ2-2, with TRBD1 identical over 8 bases. This sequence originates from an adult with an advanced solid tumor such as melanoma, head and neck, liver or kidney cancer. CDR3 protein: CAWSVLDRDSGELFF. In DNA, the CDR3 is TGTGCCTGGAGTGTCCTGGACAGGGATTCCGGGGAGCTGTTTTTT.